This TCR beta chain stems from a study of blood T cells in healthy people across ages. Isolation yielded PBMCs, at least 7 million per sample, in every case. CDR3 size: 16 residues. From germline, CDR1 is KGHSH and CDR2 LQKENI. V trimming: 1 base; J trimming: 11 bases; junction bases outside the gene matches: 16. A remark on this clonotype: Antigen unknown.

Primed by a sample-barcoded 5' primer and a J-beta primer mix, a second PCR proceeded for roughly 6 to 12 cycles. The authors tagged each cDNA molecule using a template-switch adaptor with 12 random nucleotides. TCRdb itself ran the 5' RACE reads through MiXCR, one entry per CDR3 protein. This table has some 900,000 distinct CDR3 sequences, roughly 50% appearing once. Points from the study as a whole: Per-million-T-cell TCR beta diversity fell roughly linearly with age.

The origin of this receptor is a man aged 25 to 40 in good health. This chain uses TRBV18 with TRBJ2-5; TRBD1 agrees at 7 bases. Sequencing was carried out using blood. The CDR3 DNA reads TGTGCCAGCTCACCACGACAGGGACCCCTTGGTAATGAGCAGTACTTC. It codes for CASSPRQGPLGNEQYF.